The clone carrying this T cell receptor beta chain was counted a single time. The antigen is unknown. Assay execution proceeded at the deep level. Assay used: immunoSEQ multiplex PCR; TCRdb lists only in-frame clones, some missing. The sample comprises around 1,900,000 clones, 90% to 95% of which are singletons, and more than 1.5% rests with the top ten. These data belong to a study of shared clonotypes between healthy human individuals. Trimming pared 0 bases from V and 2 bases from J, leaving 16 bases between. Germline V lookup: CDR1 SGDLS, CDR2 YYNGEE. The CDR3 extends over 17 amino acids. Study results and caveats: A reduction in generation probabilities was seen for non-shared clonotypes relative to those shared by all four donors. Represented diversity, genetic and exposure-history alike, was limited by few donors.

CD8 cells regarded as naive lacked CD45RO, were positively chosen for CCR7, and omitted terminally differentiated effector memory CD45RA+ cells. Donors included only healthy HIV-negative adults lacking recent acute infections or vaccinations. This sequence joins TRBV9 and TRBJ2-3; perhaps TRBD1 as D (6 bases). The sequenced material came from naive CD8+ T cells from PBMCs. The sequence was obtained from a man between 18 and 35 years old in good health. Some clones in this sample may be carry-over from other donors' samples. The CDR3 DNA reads TGTGCCAGCAGCGTAGCCGTAAACAGGGTTTCCACAGATACGCAGTATTTT. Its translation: CASSVAVNRVSTDTQYF.